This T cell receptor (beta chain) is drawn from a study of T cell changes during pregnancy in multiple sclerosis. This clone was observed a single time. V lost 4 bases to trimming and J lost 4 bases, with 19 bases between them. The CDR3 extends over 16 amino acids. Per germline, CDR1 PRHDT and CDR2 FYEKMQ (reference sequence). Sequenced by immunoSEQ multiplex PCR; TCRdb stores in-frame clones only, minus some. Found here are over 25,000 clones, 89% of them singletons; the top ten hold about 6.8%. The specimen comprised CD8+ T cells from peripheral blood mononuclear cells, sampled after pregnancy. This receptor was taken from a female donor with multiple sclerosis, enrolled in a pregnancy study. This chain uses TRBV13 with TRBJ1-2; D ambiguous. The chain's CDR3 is CASSSASSAERYGYTF. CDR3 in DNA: TGTGCCAGCAGCTCCGCCTCTTCAGCCGAGCGCTATGGCTACACCTTC.